This T cell receptor (beta chain) was retrieved from a study of blood T cell repertoires in COVID-19. The wider study: There were acute and convalescent COVID-19 samples, and they came from the United States, Italy and Spain.

Profiling relied on immunoSEQ multiplex PCR, and the TCRdb table lists in-frame clones only, not all of them. The sample includes a few hundred thousand clones, more than 85% of them seen just once. Trimming removed 2 bases at V and 2 bases at J, with 12 bases between. The CDR3 has 16 residues. The germline V gene has CDR1 KGHSH and CDR2 LQKENI. The table lists this clone with a few counts. This chain connects TRBV18 to TRBJ1-4; no reliable D call. Sequenced sample: peripheral blood. The receptor's source is a woman in her seventies with active or convalescent COVID-19. The CDR3 DNA is TGTGCCAGCTCACCAACTCGGGTGGTTACTAATGAAAAACTGTTTTTT. Translation gives CASSPTRVVTNEKLFF.